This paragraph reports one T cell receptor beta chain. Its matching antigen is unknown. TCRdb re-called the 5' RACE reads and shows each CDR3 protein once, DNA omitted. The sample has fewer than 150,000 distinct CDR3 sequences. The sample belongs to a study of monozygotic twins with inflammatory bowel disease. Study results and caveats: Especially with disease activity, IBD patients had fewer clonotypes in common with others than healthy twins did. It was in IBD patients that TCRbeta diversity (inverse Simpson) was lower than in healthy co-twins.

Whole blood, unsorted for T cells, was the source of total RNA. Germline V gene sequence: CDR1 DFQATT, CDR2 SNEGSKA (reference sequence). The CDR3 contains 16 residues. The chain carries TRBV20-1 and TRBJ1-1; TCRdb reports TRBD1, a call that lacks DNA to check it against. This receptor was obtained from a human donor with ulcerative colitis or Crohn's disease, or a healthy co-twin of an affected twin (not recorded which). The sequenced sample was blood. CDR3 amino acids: CSANWRRRGYDTDAFF.